Sequencing of this T cell receptor beta chain was carried out in a study of regulatory T cells in long-lasting Graves disease. This CDR3 comprises 16 residues. Trimming took 6 bases from V and 4 from J; bases not matched to a gene: 9. Relying on iRepertoire HTBI primers and Arm-PCR of CDR3 regions, the team built TCR beta libraries. TCRdb analysed the multiplex PCR reads with MiXCR anew, one entry per CDR3 protein. The sample has roughly 500,000 distinct CDR3 sequences; less than 25% are singletons. Time point given: persistent/refractory GD, antithyroid drugs over 5 years with positive TRAb. PBMCs provided the RNA from which the TCR library was made. Guidelines of the American Thyroid Association were used to diagnose Graves' disease. This clonotype was observed a few times.

The TCR sequence derives from a female donor with Graves disease. The chain combines TRBV12-3 or TRBV12-4 with TRBJ2-3, with TRBD2 matching over 11 bases. The material was peripheral blood mononuclear cells (PBMCs), obtained when the disease was refractory, from a patient treated with antithyroid drugs. CDR3 in amino acids: CASSSISGRGPDTQYF. CDR3 sequence (DNA): TGTGCCAGCAGCTCTATTAGCGGGAGGGGACCAGATACGCAGTATTTT.